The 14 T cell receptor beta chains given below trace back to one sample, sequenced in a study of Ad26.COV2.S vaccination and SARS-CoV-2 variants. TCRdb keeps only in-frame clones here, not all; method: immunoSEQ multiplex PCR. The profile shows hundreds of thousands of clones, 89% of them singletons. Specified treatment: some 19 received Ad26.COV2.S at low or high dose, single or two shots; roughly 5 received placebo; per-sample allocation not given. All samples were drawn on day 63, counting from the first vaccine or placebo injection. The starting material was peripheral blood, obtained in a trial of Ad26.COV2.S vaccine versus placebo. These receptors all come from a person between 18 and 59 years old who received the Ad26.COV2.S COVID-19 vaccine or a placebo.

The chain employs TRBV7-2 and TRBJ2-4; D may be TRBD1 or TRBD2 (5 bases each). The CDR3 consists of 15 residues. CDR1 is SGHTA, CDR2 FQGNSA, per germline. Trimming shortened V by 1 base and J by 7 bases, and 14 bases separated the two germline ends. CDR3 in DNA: TGTGCCAGCAGCTTAGAGCGGCAGGGACGGAACATTCAGTACTTC. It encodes CASSLERQGRNIQYF.

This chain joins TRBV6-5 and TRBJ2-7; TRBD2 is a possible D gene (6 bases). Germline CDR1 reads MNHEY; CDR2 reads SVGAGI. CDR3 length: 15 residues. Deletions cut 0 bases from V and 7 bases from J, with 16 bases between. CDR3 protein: CASSYSSSGRREQYF. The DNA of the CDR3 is TGTGCCAGCAGTTACTCGAGTAGCGGTCGGAGGGAGCAGTACTTC.

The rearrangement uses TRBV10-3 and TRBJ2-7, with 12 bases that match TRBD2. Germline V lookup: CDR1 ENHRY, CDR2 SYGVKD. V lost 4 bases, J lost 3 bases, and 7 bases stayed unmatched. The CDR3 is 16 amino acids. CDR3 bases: TGTGCCATCAGTGCCGGGACTAGCGGGCCAGGCTACGAGCAGTACTTC. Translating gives CAISAGTSGPGYEQYF.

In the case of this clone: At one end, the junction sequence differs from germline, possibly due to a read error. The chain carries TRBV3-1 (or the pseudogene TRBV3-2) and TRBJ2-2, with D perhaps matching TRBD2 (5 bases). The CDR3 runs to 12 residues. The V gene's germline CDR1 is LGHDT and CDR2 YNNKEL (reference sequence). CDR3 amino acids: CASSQVTGKLFF. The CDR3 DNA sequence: TGTGCCAGCAGCCAAGTGACCGGGAAGCTGTTTTTT.

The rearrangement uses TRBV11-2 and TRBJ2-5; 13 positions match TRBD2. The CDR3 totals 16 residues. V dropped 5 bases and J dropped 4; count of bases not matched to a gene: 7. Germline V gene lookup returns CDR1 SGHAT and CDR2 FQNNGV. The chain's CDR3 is CASSTRLAGGLETQYF. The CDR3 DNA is TGTGCCAGCAGCACTCGACTAGCGGGGGGCCTAGAGACCCAGTACTTC.

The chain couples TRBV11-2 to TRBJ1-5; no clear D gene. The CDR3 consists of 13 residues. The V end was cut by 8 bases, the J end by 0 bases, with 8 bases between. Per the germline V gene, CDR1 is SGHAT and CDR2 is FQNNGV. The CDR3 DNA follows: TGTGCCAGCGGATACTCTAGCAATCAGCCCCAGCATTTT. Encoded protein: CASGYSSNQPQHF.

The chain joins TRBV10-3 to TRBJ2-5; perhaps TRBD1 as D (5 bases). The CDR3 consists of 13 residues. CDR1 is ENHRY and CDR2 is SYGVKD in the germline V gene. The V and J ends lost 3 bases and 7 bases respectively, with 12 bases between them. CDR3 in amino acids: CAISDVGQGTQYF. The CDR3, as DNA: TGTGCCATCAGTGACGTCGGTCAGGGGACCCAGTACTTC.

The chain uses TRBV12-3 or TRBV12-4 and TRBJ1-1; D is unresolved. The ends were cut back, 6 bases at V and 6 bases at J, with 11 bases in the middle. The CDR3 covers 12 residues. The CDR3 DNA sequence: TGTGCCAGCAGAATCCTTGGCGCTGAAGCTTTCTTT. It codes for CASRILGAEAFF.

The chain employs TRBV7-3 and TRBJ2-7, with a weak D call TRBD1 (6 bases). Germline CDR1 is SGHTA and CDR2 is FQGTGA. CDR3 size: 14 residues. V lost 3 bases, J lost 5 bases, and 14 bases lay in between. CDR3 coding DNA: TGTGCCAGCAGCTTGGGGCAGGGGCTCAACGAGCAGTACTTC. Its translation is CASSLGQGLNEQYF.

The CDR3 loop is CASSESGQVGYNEQFF. The CDR3 DNA follows: TGCGCCAGCAGTGAGTCGGGGCAGGTTGGGTACAATGAGCAGTTCTTC. V is TRBV10-2 and J is TRBJ2-1, with D perhaps matching TRBD1 (5 bases). Trimming left V 0 bases short and J 4 bases short, with 13 bases between. The CDR3 runs to 16 residues. Looked up from germline, CDR1 is WSHSY and CDR2 is SAAADI.

The CDR3 nucleotides are TGTGCCAGCAGCCAAGAAATGGGGCAGACTAACTATGGCTACACCTTC. Translation gives CASSQEMGQTNYGYTF. J is TRBJ1-2 and V is TRBV4-2; possibly TRBD1 for D (5 bases). The CDR3 is 16 residues long. Trimming pared 0 bases from V and 0 bases from J, leaving 11 bases between. In germline, CDR1 is LGHNA, CDR2 YNFKEQ.

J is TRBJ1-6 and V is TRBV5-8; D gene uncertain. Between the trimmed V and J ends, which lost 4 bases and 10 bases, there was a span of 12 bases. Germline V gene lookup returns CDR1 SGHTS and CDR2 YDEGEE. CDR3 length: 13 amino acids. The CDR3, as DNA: TGTGCCAGCAGCCGGTGGTTGGGGTCACCCCTCCACTTT. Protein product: CASSRWLGSPLHF.

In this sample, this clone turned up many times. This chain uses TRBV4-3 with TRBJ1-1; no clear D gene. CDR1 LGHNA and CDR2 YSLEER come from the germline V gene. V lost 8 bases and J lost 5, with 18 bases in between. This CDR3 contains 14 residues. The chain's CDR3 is CASGDGRRETEAFF. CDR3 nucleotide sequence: TGCGCCAGCGGTGATGGACGGAGAGAGACTGAAGCTTTCTTT.

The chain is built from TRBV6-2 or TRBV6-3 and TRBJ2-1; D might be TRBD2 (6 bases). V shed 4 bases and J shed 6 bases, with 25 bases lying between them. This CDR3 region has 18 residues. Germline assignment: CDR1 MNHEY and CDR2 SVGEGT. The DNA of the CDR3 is TGTGCCAGCAGTTTAACCAATGTTATCTTAGCGGTCGGCAATGAGCAGTTCTTC. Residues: CASSLTNVILAVGNEQFF.